This T cell receptor (beta chain) was captured in a study of T cell responses to AZD1222 COVID-19 vaccine (dated by TCRdb to the early 2020s). Broadly, across the study: Because spike-specific TCR depth and breadth did not differ between the two schedules, AZD1222 recipients who got a second dose at roughly 4 weeks were pooled with those who got a second dose at roughly 12 weeks. Trial participants were enrolled into age subgroups of 18-55, 56-69 and 70-plus years, which contained about 150, 28 and 57 TCR-sequenced participants, respectively. TCR sequencing covered 230 or so trial participants: around 210 given two doses of AZD1222 and around 26 given two doses of MenACWY control vaccine. General findings and caveats noted by the study authors: Vaccine-associated CD4 TCRs spanned the whole spike protein, with dominant responses in regions 160-218 and 743-854. Because no day 14 peak-response samples were available, repertoires were characterized only after the peak T cell response. Participants were mostly white British, with more females than males. The authors suggested clonal diversity may have been underestimated. After two AZD1222 doses, spike-specific TCR breadth and depth were significantly higher than at day 0 and than in MenACWY recipients. Epitopes outside the regions mutated in the B.1.351 and B.1.1.7 variants were reportedly recognized by nearly half of the unique spike-specific TCRs. In the small 56-69-year group, the increase in depth fell short of significance, most likely because of low power. Conclusions about previously exposed vaccinees are limited because only six or seven AZD1222 recipients were SARS-CoV-2 seropositive at baseline.

The CDR3 regions of human TCRbeta chains were subjected to immunosequencing. On the study's bioinformatics: Repertoire TCRs were matched against a reference library of SARS-CoV-2-specific TCRs generated with the MIRA antigen-specificity platform. Breadth meant the fraction of unique TCRs that were SARS-CoV-2-associated, whereas depth meant the fraction of total T cells that were SARS-CoV-2-associated. Using the MIRA data, every spike-specific TCR was mapped to the spike region that the TCR reacted to and assigned to either a CD4 or a CD8 class. Log10-transformed breadth and depth values were compared by one-way ANOVA with Sidak's multiple comparisons tests. TCRdb took this table from immuneACCESS and kept in-frame rearrangements with V and J called. Such tables lack part of the clones; where checked against another copy, unresolved V genes explain under half of the gap, and the rest is unexplained. V and J calls plus clone size are reproduced from that table; the DNA served to infer D and trimming. The sample yields around 95,000 clones; about nine tenths were counted once. The ten largest account for 1.5% to 2% of the sample.

V was cut back by 2 bases and J by 6 bases, leaving a gap of 6 bases between them. From its cysteine to its phenylalanine, the CDR3 spans 12 amino acids. Only the CDR3 DNA is retained, 36 bases long and in frame from the first base. Taken from the germline V gene (reference sequence), the CDR1 and CDR2 loops are SEHNR and FQNEAQ. Notes on this clone: This clone's antigen is unknown. Base qualities are not provided; no much larger clone lies one nucleotide away.

What the time point label conveys for this sample: baseline before first vaccination. Vaccinee samples came from UK trials COV001 and COV002, including a single-blind randomized controlled phase 2/3 trial of AZD1222 (ChAdOx1 nCoV-19) in healthy adults. For TCRbeta chain sequencing, PBMC samples from trial participants were taken at day 0 and at day 28 after the second dose. Material: peripheral blood, obtained on day 0 of AZD1222 vaccination. The TCR comes from an adult in good health. The rearrangement combines TRBV7-9 with TRBJ2-3, with the D segment identity uncertain. This receptor carries the CDR3 CASSLLSDTQYF. DNA sequence: TGTGCCAGCAGCTTACTCTCGGATACGCAGTATTTT.